This paragraph covers one T cell receptor (beta chain) sequence. Antigen specificity is unknown. This sample is drawn from a study of PD-1 blockade in classical Hodgkin lymphoma. Sequencing used immunoSEQ multiplex PCR; TCRdb keeps in-frame clones, though not all of them. The table has 24,000 or so clones, 60% to 85% seen once; the top ten hold roughly 8.6%. V was clipped by 5 bases and J by 1 base, with 4 bases between them. The V gene's germline CDR1 is SGHNT and CDR2 YENEEA. This CDR3 spans 12 amino acids. Study observations and caveats: Relapsed/refractory patients reportedly had lower baseline diversity than newly diagnosed patients. Unlike CD8+ TCR diversity, which did not rise significantly by C4D1, CD4+ TCR diversity did.

Every patient was affected by relapse after autologous stem cell transplantation, while exposure to brentuximab vedotin was not uniform. The genes are TRBV11-3 and TRBJ2-3; D not certain. The TCR comes from a human donor with classical Hodgkin lymphoma. Sequences were derived from peripheral blood mononuclear cells (PBMCs), sampled before the second cycle of nivolumab. The CDR3 here is CASSPGTDTQYF. The CDR3 DNA reads as TGTGCCAGCAGCCCCGGCACAGATACGCAGTATTTT.